This T cell receptor (beta chain) appears in the sequencing data of a study of T-cell reconstitution after alpha-beta-depleted transplantation in children. This clonotype has just a few counts. CDR3 length: 12 residues. Germline assignment: CDR1 MNHEY and CDR2 SVGAGI. The junction had 3 bases not matched to a gene; V was cut back by 6 bases and J by 7 bases. Construction of the TCRbeta library involved unique molecular identifiers. TCRdb independently ran MiXCR on the PCR reads; one entry per CDR3 protein. The table has around 500,000 distinct CDR3 sequences, under 25% seen once. This sequence originates from a boy younger than two who had a stem cell transplant for acute myeloid leukemia, so the T cells may come from the graft donor. This specimen consisted of PBMCs, mostly from graft donor cells, obtained 360 days after TCRalphabeta/CD19-depleted stem cell transplant. V and J are TRBV6-5 and TRBJ2-1; TRBD1 matches 7 bases. CDR3: CASSRDRNEQFF. The CDR3 region has the DNA TGTGCCAGCAGCCGGGACAGAAATGAGCAGTTCTTC.